This TCR beta chain was identified in a study of CD8 T cells in ankylosing spondylitis. Study observations and caveats: Matched ankylosing spondylitis synovial fluid reportedly showed significant enrichment of disease-linked clones. As for the disease-linked clones, they showed a CD8+ phenotype and occurred at relatively low frequencies in peripheral blood. Among TCR beta sequences, a motif of under ten highly homologous variants appeared characteristic of ankylosing spondylitis blood.

For TCR beta, libraries came from quantitative 5'-RACE with molecular barcodes. MiXCR was run by TCRdb on the 5' RACE reads, yielding one entry per CDR3 protein. The sample records nearly 250,000 distinct CDR3 sequences, roughly 32% being singletons. The trim removed 2 bases at V and 2 bases at J, leaving 8 bases unmatched. Germline V gives CDR1 MGHDK, CDR2 SYGVNS. The CDR3 has 17 residues. This clonotype was observed a handful of times. Its antigen is still unknown. Sequenced: blood, either unsorted or a sorted T cell fraction (not recorded which). The clonotype originates from a male donor with ankylosing spondylitis or in good health (not recorded which). The rearrangement links TRBV25-1 to TRBJ2-3, with TRBD1 identical over 9 bases. The CDR3 here is CASSEQKGTGLTDTQYF. CDR3 DNA sequence: TGTGCCAGCAGTGAACAAAAGGGGACAGGGCTCACAGATACGCAGTATTTT.